A single sample gave rise to the 29 T cell receptor beta chains below, sequenced in a study of T cells after yellow fever vaccination. TCRdb re-derived calls from the 5' RACE reads in MiXCR, one entry per CDR3 protein. The repertoire has hundreds of thousands of distinct CDR3 sequences, roughly an eighth of them found once; the top ten carry about 3%. The sample was CD4+ T cells sorted from PBMCs, taken 15 days after the yellow fever booster vaccination. The receptor set was obtained from a man aged 18-30 years who received the YFV17D yellow fever vaccine.

V is TRBV19 and J is TRBJ2-6; no clear D. The CDR3 spans 16 residues. V dropped 0 bases and J dropped 1 base, with 7 bases sitting between them. CDR1 LNHDA and CDR2 SQIVND come from the germline V gene (reference sequence). The CDR3 nucleotides read TGTGCCAGTAGTATAGAAGAAGGGTCTGGGGCCAACGTCCTGACTTTC. Translating gives CASSIEEGSGANVLTF.

This rearrangement joins TRBV29-1 to TRBJ2-1; TRBD2 matches at 9 bases. V lost 0 bases to trimming and J lost 0 bases; unmatched junction nucleotides: 3. The CDR3 is 16 residues long. Germline V lookup: CDR1 SQVTM, CDR2 ANQGSEA. The CDR3 sequence: CSVEDIAGASYNEQFF. CDR3 DNA sequence: TGCAGCGTTGAAGATATAGCGGGGGCCTCCTACAATGAGCAGTTCTTC.

This clonotype has just one count. The chain employs TRBV2 and TRBJ2-7, with 10 bases identical to TRBD2. The length of the CDR3 is 14 residues. Unmatched junction bases numbered 9, after V lost 6 bases and J lost 7 bases. Germline V gene lookup returns CDR1 SNHLY and CDR2 FYNNEI. The CDR3 nucleotides read TGTGCCAGCAGGGGGAGTAGCGGGGGGTTTGAGCAGTACGTC. Protein sequence: CASRGSSGGFEQYV.

This clonotype was observed a handful of times. The chain has TRBV11-3 and TRBJ2-3; TRBD1 might be the D (5 bases). This CDR3 is built from 15 residues. Trimming removed 5 bases from V and 0 bases from J, with 12 bases in between. Germline V gene sequence: CDR1 SGHNT, CDR2 YENEEA. Here the CDR3 reads CASSDTGFSTDTQYF. The CDR3 DNA reads as TGTGCCAGCAGCGATACAGGATTCAGCACAGATACGCAGTATTTT.

In its sample, this clonotype was seen a few times. The CDR3 DNA reads as TGTGCCAGCAGCCGCGATACAGGGTTTGTTGGCTACACCTTC. It yields the protein CASSRDTGFVGYTF. The V call is TRBV7-9, the J call TRBJ1-2; D possibly corresponds to TRBD1 (6 bases). This CDR3 is 14 amino acids long. Trimming removed 5 bases at V and 7 bases at J, with 17 bases between. Germline-derived CDR1 and CDR2 are SEHNR and FQNEAQ (reference sequence).

This clonotype turned up a few times. J is TRBJ1-3 and V is TRBV7-8; D possibly corresponds to TRBD1 (5 bases). Germline V gene sequence: CDR1 SGHVS, CDR2 FQNEAQ. CDR3 length: 14 residues. The V end lost 1 base, the J end lost 7 bases, and 11 bases lay between the germline ends. The CDR3 reads CASSLGGQGNTIYF. CDR3 in DNA: TGTGCCAGCAGCTTAGGCGGGCAGGGTAACACCATATATTTT.

The chain uses TRBV7-2 and TRBJ1-2; unclear D gene. The germline V and J ends were trimmed by 2 bases and 0 bases, with 4 bases remaining between them. The CDR3 length is 13 residues. Germline V gives CDR1 SGHTA, CDR2 FQGNSA. This CDR3 is CASSLSPNYGYTF. Here the CDR3 DNA reads TGTGCCAGCAGCTTAAGTCCTAACTATGGCTACACCTTC.

This clonotype was counted a few times. The chain recombines TRBV9 with TRBJ2-2; maybe TRBD1 (6 bases). The germline V gene encodes CDR1 SGDLS and CDR2 YYNGEE. CDR3 size: 16 residues. V was pared by 1 base and J by 4 bases, with 14 bases between. The CDR3 is CASSVKLGARTGELFF. The DNA for the CDR3 is TGTGCCAGCAGCGTAAAGCTGGGGGCGCGCACCGGGGAGCTGTTTTTT.

This chain joins TRBV10-3 and TRBJ2-7; TRBD1 agrees at 10 bases. V lost 5 bases to trimming and J lost 3 bases; unmatched junction nucleotides: 1. From germline, CDR1 is ENHRY and CDR2 SYGVKD. This CDR3 is 13 amino acids long. The CDR3 DNA is TGTGCCATCAGTAGGGACAGGGGCTACGAGCAGTACTTC. This encodes CAISRDRGYEQYF.

The chain carries TRBV28 and TRBJ2-3; D call uncertain. The CDR3 contains 12 residues. V lost 4 bases to trimming and J lost 4 bases, with 6 bases between them. Per germline, CDR1 MDHEN and CDR2 SYDVKM. CDR3 DNA: TGTGCCAGCAGTTCCCCGGCAGATACGCAGTATTTT. It yields the protein CASSSPADTQYF.

This clonotype was counted a few times. This sequence joins TRBV12-3 or TRBV12-4 and TRBJ2-1; D unresolved. The CDR3 is made up of 15 amino acids. V lost 2 bases and J 3 bases, leaving 11 bases between the germline ends. In DNA, the CDR3 is TGTGCCAGCAGTTTAAATACAGATTTCTACAATGAGCAGTTCTTC. Translation: CASSLNTDFYNEQFF.

The CDR3 spells CASSLTITGYAEAFF. DNA of the CDR3: TGTGCCAGCAGCCTGACGATAACAGGGTACGCTGAAGCTTTCTTT. The chain recombines TRBV3-1 with TRBJ1-1; D possibly corresponds to TRBD1 (6 bases). V was trimmed by 4 bases and J by 6 bases, leaving 18 bases between them. From germline, CDR1 is LGHDT and CDR2 YNNKEL (reference sequence). The CDR3 runs 15 residues.

The J gene is TRBJ1-5, the V gene TRBV20-1; the D gene is possibly TRBD1 (5 bases). Per the germline V gene, CDR1 is DFQATT and CDR2 is SNEGSKA (reference sequence). Trimming removed 1 base from V and 0 bases from J, with 22 bases in between. The CDR3 is 19 amino acids. The CDR3 is CSARGSSGTALNSNQPQHF. The CDR3, as DNA: TGCAGTGCTAGAGGGTCTTCGGGGACGGCTTTGAATAGCAATCAGCCCCAGCATTTT.

In its sample, this clonotype was seen a few times. V and J are TRBV12-3 or TRBV12-4 and TRBJ2-3; D possibly corresponds to TRBD1 (5 bases). With 6 bases removed from V and 0 bases from J, the gap between germline ends came to 10 bases. This CDR3 has 14 amino acids. The CDR3 bases are TGTGCCAGCAGCGACAGAGCCAGCACAGATACGCAGTATTTT. Translation: CASSDRASTDTQYF.

The chain uses TRBV6-2 or TRBV6-3 and TRBJ2-5; D may be TRBD2 (5 bases). This CDR3 contains 14 residues. Trimming pared 6 bases from V and 2 bases from J, leaving 13 bases between. The germline CDR1 and CDR2 sequences are MNHEY and SVGEGT. In nucleotides, the CDR3 is TGTGCCAGCAGGTCCTTAGCGCATCAAGAGACCCAGTACTTC. This sequence encodes CASRSLAHQETQYF.

This clonotype has only a few counts. This chain uses TRBV29-1 with TRBJ2-5; tentatively, D is TRBD2 (6 bases). V was pared by 8 bases and J by 1 base, with 11 bases between. The length of the CDR3 is 12 residues. Germline CDR1 SQVTM, CDR2 ANQGSEA. The CDR3 coding sequence is TGCAGCACGGGGGAGATCCAAGAGACCCAGTACTTC. Its translation: CSTGEIQETQYF.

This clonotype was seen ten or more times. V is TRBV4-3 and J is TRBJ2-2; D is unresolved. Germline assignment: CDR1 LGHNA and CDR2 YSLEER. The CDR3 sequence is 18 residues long. Trimming left V 0 bases short and J 0 bases short, with 14 bases between. CDR3 in DNA: TGCGCCAGCAGCCAAGAACCAGCCGGATCCACGAACACCGGGGAGCTGTTTTTT. This sequence encodes CASSQEPAGSTNTGELFF.

This clonotype was counted only a few times. V usage is TRBV4-2 and J usage is TRBJ2-1; 8 bases map to TRBD2. The V and J ends lost 0 bases and 3 bases, in that order; junction bases with no gene match: 1. The CDR3 is made up of 15 amino acids. CDR1 LGHNA and CDR2 YNFKEQ come from the germline V gene. CDR3 loop: CASSQDGGVYNEQFF. DNA of the CDR3: TGTGCCAGCAGCCAAGACGGGGGGGTCTACAATGAGCAGTTCTTC.

The chain employs TRBV7-9 and TRBJ2-7, with TRBD2 matching over 7 bases. The junction had 4 bases not matched to a gene; V was cut back by 3 bases and J by 5 bases. The CDR3 consists of 13 residues. Germline V gene data show CDR1 as SEHNR and CDR2 as FQNEAQ (reference sequence). The CDR3 DNA follows: TGTGCCAGCAGCTTCGCGGGGGTCAACGAGCAGTACGTC. It is translated as CASSFAGVNEQYV.

This clonotype has just a few counts. J is TRBJ2-7 and V is TRBV21-1; the table assigns TRBD1, which was not confirmed against the DNA. TRBV21-1 is deemed a pseudogene. This CDR3 has 15 amino acids. CDR3 DNA: TGTGCCAGCAGCAAAGAGGGGGACGGGGCCTACGAGCAGTACGTC. The encoded protein is CASSKEGDGAYEQYV.

Concerning this clonotype itself: At one end the junction does not follow the germline gene, possibly because of a read error. The chain is built from TRBV29-1 and TRBJ1-2; the D is unclear. The CDR3 extends over 9 amino acids. Germline V lookup: CDR1 SQVTM, CDR2 ANQGSEA. The CDR3 is CSVDREGDF. Written as DNA, the CDR3 is TGCAGCGTGGACCGGGAGGGAGACTTC.

The sample holds many counts of this clonotype. The chain combines TRBV7-2 with TRBJ2-7; D is unclear. Trimming removed 5 bases from V and 0 bases from J, with 11 bases in between. Germline values: CDR1 SGHTA, CDR2 FQGNSA. The CDR3 loop spans 14 amino acids. The CDR3 DNA reads as TGTGCCAGCAGCCCGGCAGGAAGCTCCTACGAGCAGTACTTC. This gives the protein CASSPAGSSYEQYF.

This chain uses TRBV4-1 with TRBJ2-1; 7 nucleotides align to TRBD2. Germline V gene data show CDR1 as MGHRA and CDR2 as YSYEKL. J was trimmed by 7 bases and V by 1 base; bases with no gene match: 10. The CDR3 runs 16 residues. Written as DNA, the CDR3 is TGCGCCAGCAGCCAAGGGGGGTCTAGCGGTAGGAATGAGCAGTTCTTC. Translating gives CASSQGGSSGRNEQFF.

This chain uses TRBV20-1 with TRBJ2-3, with 8 nucleotides matching TRBD2. Germline lookup yields CDR1 DFQATT and CDR2 SNEGSKA (reference sequence). This CDR3 spans 13 amino acids. With 5 bases clipped from V and 4 bases from J, the junction kept 5 bases outside the gene matches. The CDR3 DNA sequence: TGCAGTGCTCGATCGGGGGGGTCAGATACGCAGTATTTT. Its protein product is CSARSGGSDTQYF.

The chain is built from TRBV5-1 and TRBJ2-1; the D gene could be TRBD1 or TRBD2 (5 bases each). The V end lost 2 bases, the J end lost 8 bases, and 14 bases lay between the germline ends. This CDR3 contains 14 residues. CDR1 and CDR2 from the germline V gene are SGHRS and YFSETQ. The CDR3 spells CASSFGARTDEQFF. The CDR3 DNA reads TGCGCCAGCAGCTTCGGGGCTAGGACGGATGAGCAGTTCTTC.

The J gene is TRBJ2-6, the V gene TRBV12-3 or TRBV12-4; D may be TRBD2 (7 bases). The CDR3 consists of 16 residues. V was pared by 7 bases and J by 2 bases, with 15 bases between. In nucleotides, the CDR3 is TGTGCCAGCACCCTCCTCGGGGGGCCTGGGGCCAACGTCCTGACTTTC. This codes for CASTLLGGPGANVLTF.

This clonotype was detected a few times. The chain combines TRBV7-2 with TRBJ2-2; D is uncertain. The V gene's germline CDR1 is SGHTA and CDR2 FQGNSA. The CDR3 contains 14 residues. Trimming cost V 6 bases and J 6 bases, with 14 bases left between them. The CDR3: CASSIFHLAGELFF. The CDR3 region has the DNA TGTGCCAGCAGTATATTTCACTTGGCCGGGGAGCTGTTTTTT.

This clonotype has more than one count but fewer than ten. V is TRBV27 and J is TRBJ2-2; 8 bases agree with TRBD1. CDR1 and CDR2 (germline): MNHEY, SMNVEV (reference sequence). The CDR3 contains 16 residues. V lost 0 bases, J lost 3 bases, and 3 bases stayed unmatched. The CDR3 nucleotides are TGTGCCAGCAGTTTATCCCAGGGGGCGCACACCGGGGAGCTGTTTTTT. Its protein is CASSLSQGAHTGELFF.

This clonotype was seen many times. The chain uses TRBV5-1 and TRBJ2-1, with 8 bases aligning to TRBD2. Trimming at V came to 0 bases and at J to 9 bases, leaving 8 bases not matched to a gene. Germline CDR1 is SGHRS and CDR2 is YFSETQ. The CDR3 consists of 15 residues. The CDR3 coding sequence is TGCGCCAGCAGCTTGGTCCGGGGGGGGCCGGGTGAGCAGTTCTTC. It yields the protein CASSLVRGGPGEQFF.